Each of the 30 T cell receptor beta chains below was sequenced from the same sample in a study of vaccination and CD4 T cells after COVID-19. These receptors have no identified antigens. Treatment in this sample: 10-day PBMC culture with coronavirus spike peptide pools or control peptides (ViraFEST assay). The Oncomine TCR Beta short-read assay was applied to DNA of cultured CD4+ T cells. TCRdb analysed the PCR reads with MiXCR anew, one entry per CDR3 protein. The repertoire consists of roughly 23,000 distinct CDR3 sequences, with over 60% occurring once and the leading ten covering about 20%. The sequenced sample was CD4+ T cells from blood, cultured in vitro, obtained after SARS-CoV-2 vaccination. These receptors all stem from a human donor who received a COVID-19 vaccine.

The chain has TRBV20-1 and TRBJ2-3; D gene ambiguous. In germline, CDR1 is DFQATT, CDR2 SNEGSKA (reference sequence). The V end was cut by 4 bases, the J end by 6 bases, with 11 bases between. The CDR3 extends over 12 amino acids. CDR3 amino acids: CSAKQIFDTQYF. For the CDR3, the DNA is TGCAGTGCTAAGCAGATTTTCGATACGCAGTATTTT.

J is TRBJ2-3 and V is TRBV7-8; D remains ambiguous. The CDR3 loop spans 15 amino acids. Germline values: CDR1 SGHVS, CDR2 FQNEAQ. The V and J ends lost 1 base and 2 bases respectively, with 10 bases between them. CDR3 bases: TGTGCCAGCAGCTTAGAACTAACCCCCACAGATACGCAGTATTTT. Translating gives CASSLELTPTDTQYF.

The CDR3 sequence is CASRTSRLGGTDTQYF. The CDR3 nucleotides are TGTGCCAGCAGGACTTCCCGGCTAGGGGGCACAGATACGCAGTATTTT. J is TRBJ2-3 and V is TRBV2; possibly TRBD1 for D (5 bases). The CDR3 contains 16 residues. Deletions cut 6 bases from V and 1 base from J, with 17 bases between. In germline, CDR1 is SNHLY, CDR2 FYNNEI.

The chain links TRBV20-1 to TRBJ1-3, with D maybe TRBD1 (5 bases). Per the germline V gene, CDR1 is DFQATT and CDR2 is SNEGSKA (reference sequence). Between the trimmed V and J ends, which lost 5 bases and 2 bases, there was a span of 16 bases. The CDR3 covers 15 residues. The CDR3 DNA reads as TGCAGTGCTGGGGACGCAAGGGGCCCTGGAAACACCATATATTTT. Protein: CSAGDARGPGNTIYF.

This chain uses TRBV7-2 with TRBJ1-5; maybe TRBD1 (6 bases). Germline V lookup: CDR1 SGHTA, CDR2 FQGNSA. Trimming cost V 4 bases and J 8 bases, with 15 bases left between them. The CDR3 runs 14 residues. CDR3 region: CASSSTGRDEPQHF. CDR3 in DNA: TGTGCCAGCAGCTCTACAGGGAGGGACGAGCCCCAGCATTTT.

As regards this clonotype: The junction departs from germline at one end; a sequencing error may be responsible. The CDR3 DNA sequence: TGTGCCAGTAGTATAGCTCCGGGGAGCCCACCGTCTTTT. This translates into CASSIAPGSPPSF. The chain is built from TRBV19 and TRBJ2-3, with a tentative D call TRBD2 (5 bases). The CDR3 loop spans 13 amino acids. Germline V gives CDR1 LNHDA, CDR2 SQIVND (reference sequence). Complete variable domain (other parts from reference TRBV19 and TRBJ2-3): DGGITQSPKYLFRKEGQNVTLSCEQNLNHDAMYWYRQDPGQGLRLIYYSQIVNDFQKGDIAEGYSVSREKKESFPLTVTSAQKNPTAFYLCASSIAPGSPPSFGPGTRLTVL.

This clonotype occurred a few times. CDR3 DNA: TGTGCCAGCAGCACGAGGGACAGGGGGAGGGCAGATACGCAGTATTTT. Translation: CASSTRDRGRADTQYF. V usage is TRBV21-1 and J usage is TRBJ2-3; the table's D call of TRBD1 was not tested on the DNA. TRBV21-1 is designated a pseudogene. The length of the CDR3 is 16 residues.

The gene calls are TRBV5-1 and TRBJ2-7; D unclear. Deletions cut 1 base from V and 0 bases from J, with 11 bases between. The CDR3 extends over 15 amino acids. Germline V lookup: CDR1 SGHRS, CDR2 YFSETQ. The CDR3 is CASSLSATVSYEQYF. In nucleotides, the CDR3 is TGCGCCAGCAGCTTGTCCGCCACGGTCTCCTACGAGCAGTACTTC. The variable domain in full, completed from reference TRBV5-1 and TRBJ2-7, reads KAGVTQTPRYLIKTRGQQVTLSCSPISGHRSVSWYQQTPGQGLQFLFEYFSETQRNKGNFPGRFSGRQFSNSRSEMNVSTLELGDSALYLCASSLSATVSYEQYFGPGTRLTVT.

This rearrangement joins TRBV29-1 to TRBJ1-2; D is uncertain. Germline V gene data show CDR1 as SQVTM and CDR2 as ANQGSEA. Trimming took 4 bases from V and 8 from J, leaving 20 bases between them. This CDR3 comprises 14 residues. Here the CDR3 reads CSVGTTAGNIGYTF. The CDR3 DNA sequence: TGCAGCGTTGGTACAACAGCGGGGAATATAGGCTACACCTTC. Filled out from reference TRBV29-1 and TRBJ1-2, the complete variable domain reads SAVISQKPSRDICQRGTSLTIQCQVDSQVTMMFWYRQQPGQSLTLIATANQGSEATYESGFVIDKFPISRPNLTFSTLTVSNMSPEDSSIYLCSVGTTAGNIGYTFGSGTRLTVV.

A single count supports this clonotype. This rearrangement joins TRBV30 to TRBJ1-2; 10 bases align to TRBD1. The V gene's germline CDR1 is GTSNPN and CDR2 SVGIG (reference sequence). The length of the CDR3 is 15 residues. V was pared by 1 base and J by 3 bases, with 5 bases of the junction left unmatched. This CDR3 reads CAWSEDRGGHYGYTF. In nucleotides, the CDR3 is TGTGCCTGGAGTGAGGACAGGGGGGGTCACTATGGCTACACCTTC.

The J gene is TRBJ2-7, the V gene TRBV2; 8 positions match TRBD1. The CDR3 sequence is 15 residues long. Germline V CDR1 and CDR2: SNHLY, FYNNEI. Germline trimming cut 6 bases from V and 2 bases from J; bases unmatched to any gene: 9. CDR3: CASRANPQGAYEQYF. CDR3 DNA: TGTGCCAGCAGGGCGAACCCACAGGGGGCCTACGAGCAGTACTTC.

Here the CDR3 reads CASSRGTDTQYF. The CDR3 coding sequence is TGTGCCAGCAGTCGCGGCACAGATACGCAGTATTTT. The chain links TRBV12-3 or TRBV12-4 to TRBJ2-3, with no clear D. V was pared by 5 bases and J by 1 base, with 4 bases between. This CDR3 is 12 amino acids long.

The rearrangement joins TRBV20-1 to TRBJ1-1; the match to TRBD1 covers 7 bases. The CDR3 totals 12 residues. The germline CDR1 and CDR2 sequences are DFQATT and SNEGSKA (reference sequence). J lost 9 bases, V lost 8 bases, and 12 bases had no gene match. This CDR3 is CSLVGDRLKAFF. The CDR3 nucleotides are TGCAGTCTCGTGGGGGACAGACTCAAAGCTTTCTTT.

This clonotype appeared a few times. The chain has TRBV19 and TRBJ2-1, with 11 bases identical to TRBD1. The CDR3 extends over 14 amino acids. The germline V gene encodes CDR1 LNHDA and CDR2 SQIVND (reference sequence). Unmatched junction bases numbered 4, after V lost 4 bases and J lost 8 bases. CDR3 nucleotides: TGTGCCAGTAGTAAGGGACAGGGGGGTGATGAGCAGTTCTTC. Translating it yields CASSKGQGGDEQFF.

The CDR3 loop reads CATSDVGTGDEQYF. The CDR3 DNA sequence: TGTGCCACCAGTGATGTAGGGACAGGGGATGAGCAGTACTTC. This chain uses TRBV24-1 with TRBJ2-7; 10 bases map to TRBD1. This CDR3 is built from 14 residues. The trim removed 3 bases at V and 7 bases at J, leaving 5 bases unmatched. Germline CDR1 reads KGHDR; CDR2 reads SFDVKD.

The rearrangement links TRBV6-1 to TRBJ1-2; 11 nucleotides line up with TRBD1. Germline V gives CDR1 MNHNS, CDR2 SASEGT. J gave up 12 bases and V 3 bases, and 6 bases lay outside the gene matches. CDR3 length equals 13 residues. The CDR3 reads CASSDWDRGKDTF. CDR3 DNA sequence: TGTGCCAGCAGTGACTGGGACAGGGGGAAGGACACCTTC.

The chain is built from TRBV20-1 and TRBJ2-3; possibly TRBD2 for D (7 bases). There are 16 residues in the CDR3. From germline, CDR1 is DFQATT and CDR2 SNEGSKA (reference sequence). V shed 6 bases and J shed 2 bases, with 21 bases lying between them. CDR3 DNA sequence: TGCAGTGCCGAGAGGATAGGGGGGGGCCTCACAGATACGCAGTATTTT. This translates into CSAERIGGGLTDTQYF.

This clonotype was detected only a few times. The rearrangement uses TRBV7-6 and TRBJ1-6, with D possibly matching TRBD1 (5 bases). V shed 2 bases and J shed 5 bases, with 13 bases lying between them. CDR3 length: 16 amino acids. Germline-derived CDR1 and CDR2 are SGHVS and FNYEAQ. CDR3 nucleotides: TGTGCCAGCAGCTTATCCGGGACCAGGGATAATTCACCCCTCCACTTT. Its protein is CASSLSGTRDNSPLHF.

This clonotype has only a few counts. This chain uses TRBV20-1 with TRBJ1-5; no definite D call. Germline CDR1 is DFQATT and CDR2 is SNEGSKA (reference sequence). V lost 6 bases and J lost 9, with 15 bases in between. The CDR3 is 12 amino acids. CDR3 protein: CSAKSRHRPQHF. The CDR3 nucleotides are TGCAGTGCGAAGTCTCGGCATAGGCCCCAGCATTTT.

This sequence joins TRBV20-1 and TRBJ2-1; 9 bases align to TRBD2. J gave up 5 bases and V 4 bases, and 12 bases lay outside the gene matches. Germline CDR1 and CDR2: DFQATT and SNEGSKA (reference sequence). This CDR3 is built from 16 residues. CDR3 in DNA: TGCAGTGCTAAGCGGCGCGCGGGGGGGCCAAACAATGAGCAGTTCTTC. Protein sequence: CSAKRRAGGPNNEQFF.

The V call is TRBV20-1, the J call TRBJ1-5; a weak D match, TRBD1 (5 bases). The germline CDR1 and CDR2 sequences are DFQATT and SNEGSKA (reference sequence). The V end lost 6 bases, the J end lost 1 base, and 19 bases lay between the germline ends. This CDR3 is 16 amino acids long. The CDR3 bases are TGCAGTGCATCGTGGAGTAGGGGAGGAAGCAATCAGCCCCAGCATTTT. Protein sequence: CSASWSRGGSNQPQHF.

The chain links TRBV19 to TRBJ2-3, with 9 bases identical to TRBD1. The CDR3 covers 16 residues. V lost 5 bases and J lost 2; bases outside the gene matches: 8. Germline V gene lookup returns CDR1 LNHDA and CDR2 SQIVND (reference sequence). The CDR3 protein is CASSPHRDRATDTQYF. CDR3 sequence (DNA): TGTGCCAGTAGTCCGCACCGGGACAGGGCCACAGATACGCAGTATTTT. Filled out from reference TRBV19 and TRBJ2-3, the complete variable domain reads DGGITQSPKYLFRKEGQNVTLSCEQNLNHDAMYWYRQDPGQGLRLIYYSQIVNDFQKGDIAEGYSVSREKKESFPLTVTSAQKNPTAFYLCASSPHRDRATDTQYFGPGTRLTVL.

There are a few counts of this clonotype. The V and J genes are TRBV7-7 and TRBJ2-5, with 7 bases identical to TRBD2. The germline V gene has CDR1 SSHAT and CDR2 FNYEAQ (reference sequence). CDR3 length equals 16 residues. Germline trimming cut 5 bases from V and 1 base from J; bases unmatched to any gene: 10. CDR3 nucleotides: TGTGCCAGCAGCGCGGGAGCGGGGACCGTCCAAGAGACCCAGTACTTC. This sequence encodes CASSAGAGTVQETQYF.

The V and J genes are TRBV7-3 and TRBJ2-2; 7 bases are a match to TRBD1. The germline CDR1 and CDR2 sequences are SGHTA and FQGTGA. The CDR3 runs 15 residues. Trimming took 4 bases from V and 1 from J; bases not matched to a gene: 3. Here the CDR3 DNA reads TGTGCCAGCAGCTCATGGACAGGGAACACCGGGGAGCTGTTTTTT. It translates to CASSSWTGNTGELFF.

This rearrangement joins TRBV9 to TRBJ2-7; TRBD1 aligns across 7 bases. The CDR3 spans 11 residues. Germline V gene lookup returns CDR1 SGDLS and CDR2 YYNGEE. V was pared by 4 bases and J by 12 bases, with 7 bases of the junction left unmatched. The CDR3 nucleotides are TGTGCCAGCAGCACCACAGGGGTAGGGTACTTC. It encodes CASSTTGVGYF.

In this sample, this clonotype turned up once. This chain joins TRBV5-8 and TRBJ1-1, with TRBD1 matching over 7 bases. CDR1 is SGHTS, CDR2 YDEGEE, per germline. Trimming cost V 0 bases and J 4 bases; bases outside gene matches: 12. This CDR3 is built from 17 residues. CDR3 DNA: TGTGCCAGCAGCTTGGGAGTGTCAGGGGGAGAAGGCACTGAAGCTTTCTTT. This sequence encodes CASSLGVSGGEGTEAFF.

In its sample, this clonotype was seen once. The chain joins TRBV2 to TRBJ1-1; D is undetermined. V lost 5 bases, J lost 3 bases, and 7 bases lay in between. There are 12 residues in the CDR3. Germline CDR1 and CDR2: SNHLY and FYNNEI. The CDR3 protein is CASSNRYTEAFF. Here the CDR3 DNA reads TGTGCCAGCAGTAACAGATACACTGAAGCTTTCTTT.

This clonotype was seen a single time. This sequence joins TRBV30 and TRBJ2-3, with D possibly being TRBD1 (5 bases). The germline V and J ends were trimmed by 5 bases and 0 bases, with 6 bases remaining between them. Per the germline V gene, CDR1 is GTSNPN and CDR2 is SVGIG (reference sequence). The CDR3 length is 12 residues. The CDR3 reads CAWDRSTDTQYF. CDR3 DNA: TGTGCCTGGGACAGAAGCACAGATACGCAGTATTTT.

The chain recombines TRBV12-3 or TRBV12-4 with TRBJ2-3; D is uncertain. Deletions cut 2 bases from V and 6 bases from J, with 9 bases between. The CDR3 runs 13 residues. CDR3 bases: TGTGCCAGCAGTTTAAGGGCCCAGGATACGCAGTATTTT. It is translated as CASSLRAQDTQYF.

This clonotype was counted between two and nine times. The genes are TRBV30 and TRBJ1-5, with D perhaps TRBD1 (6 bases). Per germline, CDR1 GTSNPN and CDR2 SVGIG (reference sequence). V was clipped by 2 bases and J by 1 base, with 15 bases between them. The CDR3 is 16 residues long. CDR3 in DNA: TGTGCCTGGAGTTCTTCCGACAGGATCAGCAATCAGCCCCAGCATTTT. This gives the protein CAWSSSDRISNQPQHF.